One TCR beta chain is described in this entry. The target of this receptor is not known. Per-base qualities were not stored, and no clone one base away is much larger. A history of other malignancies or of prior chemotherapy or radiotherapy was absent in all patients, and node-negative disease was shown on CT and PET/CT in all patients. At each of two time points, roughly 6 milliliters of peripheral venous blood were collected in EDTA tubes. Ficoll-Paque Plus density-gradient centrifugation was used to isolate PBMCs. Right after collection, samples were kept at -80 degrees C until analysis. V loses 5 bases at its end and J loses 4 bases; junction bases beyond the gene matches: 7. The CDR3 goes from the cysteine to the phenylalanine over 16 residues. Only the CDR3 part of the read is kept: 48 bases, read in frame from the first base. As encoded in the germline V gene (reference sequence), CDR1 is SGHNT while CDR2 is YYREEE.

The sample comes from a study of prognosis after radiotherapy for stage I lung cancer (dated by TCRdb to the early 2020s). Turning to the overall study: Between early 2018 and January 2019, 20 or so stage I NSCLC patients were enrolled in Nanjing, China. Patients with newly diagnosed primary stage I lung tumors numbered around 15, with five others having oligometastatic NSCLC after surgical resection of the primary tumor. All patients were regarded as medically inoperable, because of comorbidities in approximately twelve patients and refusal of surgery in about seven patients. The cohort included about a dozen men and about six women, with a median age of around 70 years and a range of about 53 to 95 years. On tumor histology, approximately 12 patients had adenocarcinoma and six to eight had squamous cell carcinoma. SBRT was delivered in 3 to 5 fractions with a biologically effective dose of at least 100 Gy, and image-guided IMRT or VMAT was used for delivery. No patient received concurrent therapy alongside SBRT. After SBRT, distant metastases developed in four of the 19 patients at a median of approximately 7 months, while the remaining 15 patients had no significant progression. The study profiled peripheral blood TCR beta repertoires from stage I NSCLC patients before and after stereotactic body radiotherapy and related them to distant failure. The study sequenced 38 blood samples from some 20 patients, one before and one after SBRT per patient.

Two rounds of multiplex PCR were performed to amplify the TCR beta CDR3 region from genomic DNA. In the first PCR round, primers specific to each TRBV and TRBJ gene were used, and the primer sequences were filed in Chinese patent CN105087789A. The second PCR round used universal primers. The Roche High Pure PCR Template Preparation Kit was used to extract genomic DNA from the frozen PBMCs. Paired-end sequencing with 151 bp reads was performed on the libraries using an Illumina HiSeq 3000. The study's own analysis went as follows. Raw reads lacking the multiplex PCR primer sequences were removed with CutAdapt. PEAR was used to merge high-quality paired reads into contigs. By alignment to reference sequences, MiXCR assigned TRB V, D and J gene segments to each contig. CDR3 sequences were clustered by base quality and sequence similarity to remove sequencing errors. Shannon entropy normalized by the natural log of productive TCR sequence number was used as the measure of diversity. Clonality was defined as one minus Shannon entropy divided by the natural log of the number of unique clonotypes. Progression-free survival cut-offs for repertoire metrics were chosen using the Youden index of ROC curves, with analyses run in R 3.5.3. TCRdb itself trimmed the public reads at Q25 with fastp, ran MiXCR and retained productive beta chains. Every distinct CDR3 protein forms one entry, paired with its most common genes and DNA. None of the V and J calls come from the authors' own analysis; TCRdb made them. This sample gives some 36,000 distinct CDR3 sequences in total; less than 25% of them show up just once. Of the sample, less than 30% falls within the top ten clones.

Study-level results and caveats: Post-SBRT Shannon entropy and its change from baseline were lower in patients who developed distant metastases; baseline Shannon entropy was not associated with metastases. TRBV and TRBJ usage frequencies reportedly differed by metastasis status, in two V genes at baseline and in roughly nine V and two J genes after SBRT. No determination of tumor specificity was made for expanded TCR clones. None of the reported P values were adjusted for multiple comparisons. After SBRT, the number of unique TCR clones decreased (median roughly 9,500 before versus several thousand after; Wilcoxon paired P=0.011). The study was limited by its small cohort and short follow-up, and the findings require independent validation.

The chain couples TRBV5-4 to TRBJ2-6; TRBD1 matches 9 bases in the middle. The material sequenced was PBMCs, taken before or after stereotactic body radiation therapy (not recorded which). This receptor was obtained from a donor at least 50 years old with non-small cell lung cancer. DNA sequence: TGTGCCAGCAGTAGGGACAGGGCGGTGGGGGCCAACGTCCTGACTTTC. Translated, this is CASSRDRAVGANVLTF.